Listed below are T cell receptor beta chains from one sample, sequenced in a study of cytomegalovirus exposure and HLA in healthy donors. TCRdb's copy holds only in-frame clones and misses some; the assay was immunoSEQ multiplex PCR. The sample records 130,000 to 150,000 clones, roughly 75% being singletons. Sequencing was performed on PBMCs. These receptors were obtained from a female donor in good health and CMV-seronegative. CDR3s include the opening cysteine and the closing phenylalanine or tryptophan. The order of the fields is V gene, clone size, D gene, J gene, CDR3 DNA, CDR3 protein. A D gene is named only where the DNA matches it firmly. Only part of the rows carry a size: once, few, many, or a class if the clone is expanded.

V gene: TRBV28; clone size: .; D gene: TRBD1; J gene: TRBJ1-2; CDR3 DNA: TGTGCCAGCAGTTTTCCACAGGGGGTCGACTATGGCTACACCTTC; CDR3 protein: CASSFPQGVDYGYTF
V gene: TRBV7-9; clone size: .; D gene: .; J gene: TRBJ2-2; CDR3 DNA: TGTGCCAGCAGCAACCCCACAGCAAACACCGGGGAGCTGTTTTTT; CDR3 protein: CASSNPTANTGELFF
V gene: TRBV6-6; clone size: once; D gene: .; J gene: TRBJ1-3; CDR3 DNA: TGTGCCAGCAGTTATGACTCGGTCTCTGGAAACACCATATATTTT; CDR3 protein: CASSYDSVSGNTIYF
V gene: TRBV30; clone size: .; D gene: TRBD2; J gene: TRBJ2-1; CDR3 DNA: TGTGCCTGGAGTATTTTTAGCGGGGAGCAGTTCTTC; CDR3 protein: CAWSIFSGEQFF
V gene: TRBV5-1; clone size: .; D gene: TRBD2; J gene: TRBJ2-7; CDR3 DNA: TGCGCCAGCAGCTTGGCCCCCCTGGGAAGCGGGGCCCCCTACGAGCAGTACTTC; CDR3 protein: CASSLAPLGSGAPYEQYF
V gene: TRBV5-4; clone size: .; D gene: TRBD1; J gene: TRBJ1-5; CDR3 DNA: TGTGCCAGCAGCCCAAGCCCGGGACAGGCCAATCAGCCCCAGCATTTT; CDR3 protein: CASSPSPGQANQPQHF
V gene: TRBV27; clone size: once; D gene: .; J gene: TRBJ2-1; CDR3 DNA: TGTGCCAGCAGTCCAAGGGGCCGGCACAATGAGCAGTTCTTC; CDR3 protein: CASSPRGRHNEQFF
V gene: TRBV7-3; clone size: .; D gene: .; J gene: TRBJ2-7; CDR3 DNA: TGTGCCAGCAGCCCAGGAGGAGGGTACGAGCAGTACTTC; CDR3 protein: CASSPGGGYEQYF
V gene: TRBV11-3; clone size: .; D gene: .; J gene: TRBJ2-6; CDR3 DNA: TGTGCCAGCAGCCGGGGCGGGGCTGGGGCCAACGTCCTGACTTTC; CDR3 protein: CASSRGGAGANVLTF
V gene: TRBV7-9; clone size: .; D gene: .; J gene: TRBJ1-1; CDR3 DNA: TGTTCCAGCAGCCGATATAGCACTGAAGCTTTCTTT; CDR3 protein: CSSSRYSTEAFF
V gene: TRBV7-8; clone size: .; D gene: .; J gene: TRBJ2-7; CDR3 DNA: TGTGCCAGCAGCTTAGCGGGGGGCTACGAGCAGTACTTC; CDR3 protein: CASSLAGGYEQYF
V gene: TRBV6-1; clone size: .; D gene: TRBD1; J gene: TRBJ1-4; CDR3 DNA: TGTGCCAGCAGAGCGCCGGGACAGCTTAATGAAAAACTGTTTTTT; CDR3 protein: CASRAPGQLNEKLFF
V gene: TRBV6-1; clone size: once; D gene: TRBD1; J gene: TRBJ2-1; CDR3 DNA: TGTGCCAGCAGTAGACAGGGGGTTTCTGTATTAGAGCAGTTCTTC; CDR3 protein: CASSRQGVSVLEQFF
V gene: TRBV7-9; clone size: .; D gene: TRBD1; J gene: TRBJ2-7; CDR3 DNA: TGTGCCAGCAGCTTAGCGGGACAGGGGGCATACGAGCAGTACTTC; CDR3 protein: CASSLAGQGAYEQYF
V gene: TRBV5-6; clone size: .; D gene: .; J gene: TRBJ2-7; CDR3 DNA: TGTGCCAGCACCCCTGGAGGGCGGGGGCCTCTCTACGAGCAGTACTTC; CDR3 protein: CASTPGGRGPLYEQYF
V gene: TRBV2; clone size: once; D gene: .; J gene: TRBJ2-5; CDR3 DNA: TGTGCCAGCAAACCGGGACTGTACCAAGAGACCCAGTACTTC; CDR3 protein: CASKPGLYQETQYF
V gene: TRBV7-2; clone size: .; D gene: .; J gene: TRBJ2-7; CDR3 DNA: TGTGCCAGCAGCTTAGCTAGCTCTAGCTCCTACGAGCAGTACTTC; CDR3 protein: CASSLASSSSYEQYF
V gene: TRBV5-1; clone size: .; D gene: TRBD1; J gene: TRBJ1-2; CDR3 DNA: TGCGCCAGCAGCTTGGGGACAGGTCAGGGCTACACCTTC; CDR3 protein: CASSLGTGQGYTF
V gene: TRBV18; clone size: once; D gene: .; J gene: TRBJ2-5; CDR3 DNA: TGTGCCAGCTCACACTACGGGACTGAAGAGACCCAGTACTTC; CDR3 protein: CASSHYGTEETQYF
V gene: TRBV2; clone size: .; D gene: .; J gene: TRBJ1-6; CDR3 DNA: TGTGCCAGCAGTGTGAATGGGGGGGTAGTGAATTCACCCCTCCACTTT; CDR3 protein: CASSVNGGVVNSPLHF
V gene: TRBV7-9; clone size: .; D gene: TRBD1; J gene: TRBJ1-5; CDR3 DNA: TGTGCCAGCAGCCCGCGGACAGGGGGGATCGAGCCCCAGCATTTT; CDR3 protein: CASSPRTGGIEPQHF
V gene: TRBV4-2; clone size: .; D gene: .; J gene: TRBJ1-2; CDR3 DNA: TGTGCCAGCAGCCGGGCCGGGGGGGCAGGGGCCGACTATGGCTACACCTTC; CDR3 protein: CASSRAGGAGADYGYTF
V gene: TRBV7-3; clone size: .; D gene: .; J gene: TRBJ1-6; CDR3 DNA: TGTGCCAGCAGCTTAGGTCTCGGGAATTCACCCCTCCACTTT; CDR3 protein: CASSLGLGNSPLHF
V gene: TRBV5-1; clone size: once; D gene: TRBD1; J gene: TRBJ1-5; CDR3 DNA: TGCGCCAGCAGCTTGGGGACAGGGAGTCGGAATCAGCCCCAGCATTTT; CDR3 protein: CASSLGTGSRNQPQHF
V gene: TRBV6-1; clone size: .; D gene: TRBD2; J gene: TRBJ2-1; CDR3 DNA: TGTGCCAGCAGTGTAATAGCGGGCAATGAGCAGTTCTTC; CDR3 protein: CASSVIAGNEQFF
V gene: TRBV28; clone size: .; D gene: .; J gene: TRBJ1-6; CDR3 DNA: TGTGCCAGCAGGGAGACAGGCCCCCTCCACTTT; CDR3 protein: CASRETGPLHF
V gene: TRBV19; clone size: .; D gene: .; J gene: TRBJ2-5; CDR3 DNA: TGTGCCAGTAGTATTAGGGGCGCTGGCCAAGAGACCCAGTACTTC; CDR3 protein: CASSIRGAGQETQYF
V gene: TRBV6-1; clone size: .; D gene: .; J gene: TRBJ2-5; CDR3 DNA: TGTGCCAGCAGTGAAGCGCCAAGCGGTTGGTACCAAGAGACCCAGTACTTC; CDR3 protein: CASSEAPSGWYQETQYF
V gene: TRBV7-3; clone size: .; D gene: .; J gene: TRBJ2-1; CDR3 DNA: TGTGCCAGCAGCTTTTCCCGGGACAACCCCTCGGGAGAGCAGTTCTTC; CDR3 protein: CASSFSRDNPSGEQFF
V gene: TRBV6-1; clone size: few; D gene: TRBD1; J gene: TRBJ1-1; CDR3 DNA: TGTGCCAGCAGATTCCGGGACAGAGGCACTGAAGCTTTCTTT; CDR3 protein: CASRFRDRGTEAFF
V gene: TRBV6-1; clone size: .; D gene: TRBD2; J gene: TRBJ2-2; CDR3 DNA: TGTGCCATCACAAAGGGACTAGCGGGACTCGGGGAGCTGTTTTTT; CDR3 protein: CAITKGLAGLGELFF
V gene: TRBV19; clone size: .; D gene: .; J gene: TRBJ2-1; CDR3 DNA: TGTGCCAGTAGTATAGGACGGACACGACTGTACAATGAGCAGTTCTTC; CDR3 protein: CASSIGRTRLYNEQFF
V gene: TRBV9; clone size: .; D gene: .; J gene: TRBJ2-3; CDR3 DNA: TGTGCCAGCAGCCCCGGAGGGGCGGTAGATACGCAGTATTTT; CDR3 protein: CASSPGGAVDTQYF
V gene: TRBV6-1; clone size: .; D gene: .; J gene: TRBJ2-1; CDR3 DNA: TGTGCCACCGAAAAACCCTCCCCGGGCAATGAGCAGTTCTTC; CDR3 protein: CATEKPSPGNEQFF
V gene: TRBV19; clone size: .; D gene: TRBD2; J gene: TRBJ2-1; CDR3 DNA: TGTGCCAGTAGTATCAATTGGGGGCTAGCGGGCGCCCTACCCTTCAATGAGCAGTTCTTC; CDR3 protein: CASSINWGLAGALPFNEQFF
V gene: TRBV28; clone size: .; D gene: TRBD1; J gene: TRBJ2-1; CDR3 DNA: TGTGCCAGCAGTTTGTTCCAGGGGGTAGGCGTGTTCGATGAGCAGTTCTTC; CDR3 protein: CASSLFQGVGVFDEQFF
V gene: TRBV7-8; clone size: .; D gene: .; J gene: TRBJ2-5; CDR3 DNA: TGTGCCAGCAGCCCGGACAAAGAGACCCAGTACTTC; CDR3 protein: CASSPDKETQYF
V gene: TRBV27; clone size: .; D gene: TRBD2; J gene: TRBJ2-7; CDR3 DNA: TGTGCCAGCAGTTTACTAGCGGGGGCCGGCGAGCAGTACTTC; CDR3 protein: CASSLLAGAGEQYF
V gene: TRBV27; clone size: .; D gene: TRBD2; J gene: TRBJ2-1; CDR3 DNA: TGTGCCAGCAGCTCAGCCTTTAGCGGGACTGGTAATGAGCAGTTCTTC; CDR3 protein: CASSSAFSGTGNEQFF
V gene: TRBV27; clone size: .; D gene: .; J gene: TRBJ2-3; CDR3 DNA: TGTGCCAGCAGTACGTACAGGGATACAGATACGCAGTATTTT; CDR3 protein: CASSTYRDTDTQYF
V gene: TRBV6-1; clone size: .; D gene: TRBD2; J gene: TRBJ2-1; CDR3 DNA: TGTGCCAGCACGCTAGCGGGAGATAATGAGCAGTTCTTC; CDR3 protein: CASTLAGDNEQFF
V gene: TRBV5-8; clone size: .; D gene: .; J gene: TRBJ2-1; CDR3 DNA: TGTGCCAGCAGCTTAAGCTACAGCAATGAGCAGTTCTTC; CDR3 protein: CASSLSYSNEQFF
V gene: TRBV5-6; clone size: .; D gene: TRBD1; J gene: TRBJ2-6; CDR3 DNA: TGTGCCAGCAGCACCCTACAGGGGGCGAAGACTGGGGCCAACGTCCTGACTTTC; CDR3 protein: CASSTLQGAKTGANVLTF
V gene: TRBV7-9; clone size: .; D gene: TRBD1; J gene: TRBJ1-6; CDR3 DNA: TGTGCCAGCAGCTTCGGGCTCGGGACAGGGAATTCACCCCTCCACTTT; CDR3 protein: CASSFGLGTGNSPLHF
V gene: TRBV5-4; clone size: few; D gene: .; J gene: TRBJ2-1; CDR3 DNA: TGTGCCAGCAGAAGGAGGGGCAACTACAATGAGCAGTTCTTC; CDR3 protein: CASRRRGNYNEQFF
V gene: TRBV18; clone size: .; D gene: TRBD1; J gene: TRBJ1-5; CDR3 DNA: TGTGCCAGCTCACCGGAGACAGGGACGGTTAGCAATCAGCCCCAGCATTTT; CDR3 protein: CASSPETGTVSNQPQHF
V gene: TRBV5-8; clone size: .; D gene: TRBD1; J gene: TRBJ2-7; CDR3 DNA: TGTGCCAGCAGCTTGGTTAGGGACAGCTCCTACGAGCAGTACTTC; CDR3 protein: CASSLVRDSSYEQYF
V gene: TRBV5-8; clone size: .; D gene: .; J gene: TRBJ1-2; CDR3 DNA: TGTGCCAGCAGCTTGGGGGTCCGGGACATAGGAGGCTACACCTTC; CDR3 protein: CASSLGVRDIGGYTF
V gene: TRBV5-1; clone size: .; D gene: TRBD1; J gene: TRBJ2-5; CDR3 DNA: TGCGCCAGCAGCCCCGGGACAGGGGATTTGAAGACCCAGTACTTC; CDR3 protein: CASSPGTGDLKTQYF
V gene: TRBV7-9; clone size: .; D gene: .; J gene: TRBJ1-1; CDR3 DNA: TGTGCCAGCAGCTTCCCGGGGGAGCCAGGTCCGGCTTTCTTT; CDR3 protein: CASSFPGEPGPAFF
V gene: TRBV5-8; clone size: .; D gene: TRBD2; J gene: TRBJ2-3; CDR3 DNA: TGTGCCAGCAGACTCGGACTAGCGGGAGGTCAGTTCATGAGGGATACGCAGTATTTT; CDR3 protein: CASRLGLAGGQFMRDTQYF
V gene: TRBV5-8; clone size: .; D gene: TRBD1; J gene: TRBJ1-6; CDR3 DNA: TGTGCCAGCAGCTCGAGACAGGGGGTGAATAATTCACCCCTCCACTTT; CDR3 protein: CASSSRQGVNNSPLHF
V gene: TRBV2; clone size: .; D gene: .; J gene: TRBJ2-7; CDR3 DNA: TGTGCCAGCAGTTCCTACAGGGCCCCGAGAGGGCAGTACTTC; CDR3 protein: CASSSYRAPRGQYF
V gene: TRBV7-2; clone size: .; D gene: .; J gene: TRBJ1-2; CDR3 DNA: TGTGCCAGCAGCTTAAGTTTAGTCAGGGGATCTTTCGGCTACACCTTC; CDR3 protein: CASSLSLVRGSFGYTF
V gene: TRBV27; clone size: few; D gene: TRBD1; J gene: TRBJ1-2; CDR3 DNA: TGTGCCAGCAGCGCAGGGGGCGGCTATGGCTACACCTTC; CDR3 protein: CASSAGGGYGYTF